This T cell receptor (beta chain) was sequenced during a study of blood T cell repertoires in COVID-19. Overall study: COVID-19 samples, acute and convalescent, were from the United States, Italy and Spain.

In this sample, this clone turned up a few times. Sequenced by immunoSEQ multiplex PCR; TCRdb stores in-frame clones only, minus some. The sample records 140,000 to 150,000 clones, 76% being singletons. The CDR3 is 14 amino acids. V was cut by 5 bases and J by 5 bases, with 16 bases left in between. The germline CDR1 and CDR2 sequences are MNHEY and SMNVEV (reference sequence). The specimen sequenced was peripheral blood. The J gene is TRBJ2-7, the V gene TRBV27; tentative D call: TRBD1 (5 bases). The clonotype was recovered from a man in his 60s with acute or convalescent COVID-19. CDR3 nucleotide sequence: TGTGCCAGCAGTCTACGAGCAGGGCGCAACGAGCAGTACTTC. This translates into CASSLRAGRNEQYF.